These T cell receptor beta chains were read from a single sample in a study of immune heterogeneity within non-small cell lung tumors. TCRdb reprocessed the multiplex PCR reads via MiXCR and lists one record per CDR3 protein. Here the sample spans over 1,500 distinct CDR3 sequences, approximately 31% being singletons. The sequenced material came from lung tumor tissue. These receptors were obtained from a man between 60 and 70 years old with non-small cell lung cancer. The CDR3 runs from the conserved cysteine through the conserved F or W. Each record gives: clone size, V gene, D gene, J gene, CDR3 protein, CDR3 DNA. A D gene is named only where the DNA matches it firmly. Expanded clones are given a class, and other clones once, few, many or no size at all.

few	TRBV7-9	-	TRBJ2-1	CASSLRSGSRYNEQFF	TGTGCCAGCAGCTTGAGAAGTGGGAGTAGGTACAATGAGCAGTTCTTC
few	TRBV4-1	-	TRBJ2-5	CASSQGGEGQETQYF	TGCGCCAGCAGCCAGGGTGGTGAGGGGCAAGAGACCCAGTACTTC
medium-sized	TRBV20-1	TRBD2	TRBJ2-5	CSARGETGPSGRGETQYF	TGCAGTGCTAGAGGGGAGACAGGACCTAGCGGGAGAGGGGAGACCCAGTACTTC
medium-sized	TRBV6-1	TRBD1	TRBJ2-7	CASRDRVYEQYF	TGTGCCAGTCGGGACAGGGTCTACGAGCAGTACTTC
-	TRBV14	TRBD2	TRBJ2-1	CASSQGSGRIYNEQFF	TGTGCCAGCAGCCAAGGGTCCGGGAGGATATACAATGAGCAGTTCTTC
few	TRBV27	-	TRBJ2-3	CASSPRRGVTDTQYF	TGTGCCAGCAGTCCCCGGAGGGGGGTAACAGATACGCAGTATTTT
few	TRBV19	TRBD2	TRBJ2-1	CASSMASGVYNEQFF	TGTGCCAGTAGTATGGCTAGCGGTGTCTACAATGAGCAGTTCTTC
-	TRBV18	-	TRBJ2-7	CASSPDVSYEQYF	TGTGCCAGCTCACCAGATGTCTCCTACGAGCAGTACTTC
-	TRBV24-1	TRBD2	TRBJ2-1	CATSDPSGSVENEQFF	TGTGCCACCAGTGATCCTAGCGGGAGTGTAGAAAATGAGCAGTTCTTC
medium-sized	TRBV2	TRBD2	TRBJ2-2	CASSELGGDFLYTGELFF	TGTGCCAGCAGTGAATTGGGGGGGGACTTTTTATACACCGGGGAGCTGTTTTTT
-	TRBV20-1	TRBD2	TRBJ2-7	CSAQRGASYEQYF	TGCAGTGCTCAGCGGGGGGCCTCCTACGAGCAGTACTTC
-	TRBV11-3	TRBD1	TRBJ2-3	CASRWEGGHTDTQYF	TGTGCCAGCCGCTGGGAAGGGGGCCACACAGATACGCAGTATTTT
-	TRBV28	-	TRBJ1-2	CASSLSALGWITF	TGTGCCAGCAGTTTAAGTGCATTGGGGTGGATTACCTTC
large	TRBV12-3/TRBV12-4	TRBD2	TRBJ2-2	CASSSGTSIRTGELFF	TGTGCCAGCAGCTCCGGGACTAGTATTCGGACCGGGGAGCTGTTTTTT
hyperexpanded	TRBV7-8	TRBD1	TRBJ2-1	CASSGTGGMDEQFF	TGTGCCAGCTCCGGGACAGGGGGCATGGATGAGCAGTTCTTC
medium-sized	TRBV19	-	TRBJ1-5	CASTPGTSSGGSNQPQHF	TGTGCCAGTACCCCCGGGACCTCTTCAGGAGGGAGCAATCAGCCCCAGCATTTT
medium-sized	TRBV28	-	TRBJ1-5	CASSLLGSSNQPQHF	TGTGCCAGCAGTTTATTGGGAAGTAGCAATCAGCCCCAGCATTTT
large	TRBV30	TRBD2	TRBJ2-2	CAWSVGIAGAPGELFF	TGTGCCTGGAGTGTAGGGATAGCGGGAGCCCCCGGGGAGCTGTTTTTT
few	TRBV11-3	-	TRBJ2-1	CATTRQGGPNEQFF	TGTGCCACCACAAGACAGGGAGGGCCCAATGAGCAGTTCTTC
few	TRBV12-3/TRBV12-4	-	TRBJ2-7	CASSFSGGGTYEQYF	TGTGCCAGCAGTTTTTCTGGAGGGGGCACCTACGAGCAGTACTTC
-	TRBV30	-	TRBJ1-1	CAWSVGGTEAFF	TGTGCCTGGAGTGTCGGCGGCACTGAAGCTTTCTTT
few	TRBV6-2/TRBV6-3	-	TRBJ1-1	CASSYTTGLGTEAFF	TGTGCCAGCAGTTACACGACAGGTCTTGGCACTGAAGCTTTCTTT
few	TRBV10-3	-	TRBJ2-2	CAISSLENTGELFF	TGTGCCATCAGTTCCCTAGAGAACACCGGGGAGCTGTTTTTT
few	TRBV20-1	TRBD1	TRBJ1-6	CSASPGTGASPLHF	TGCAGTGCTAGTCCCGGGACAGGGGCTTCACCCCTCCACTTT
medium-sized	TRBV5-1	-	TRBJ2-7	CASSLEGPGRGEQYF	TGCGCCAGCAGCTTGGAGGGACCTGGAAGAGGCGAGCAGTACTTC
-	TRBV20-1	TRBD2	TRBJ2-1	CSASGRRSYNEQFF	TGCAGTGCTAGCGGGAGGCGCTCCTACAATGAGCAGTTCTTC
-	TRBV11-2	-	TRBJ2-1	CASSLNWDNEQFF	TGTGCCAGCAGCTTAAACTGGGACAATGAGCAGTTCTTC
medium-sized	TRBV6-2/TRBV6-3	TRBD2	TRBJ2-7	CASRLSSGSLYEQYF	TGTGCCAGCAGATTATCTAGCGGGAGTCTCTACGAGCAGTACTTC
medium-sized	TRBV20-1	-	TRBJ1-1	CSASLGGTEAFF	TGCAGTGCTAGTCTTGGGGGTACTGAAGCTTTCTTT
-	TRBV6-2/TRBV6-3	-	TRBJ1-5	CATPGDLWGNQPQHF	TGTGCCACCCCCGGGGATTTATGGGGCAATCAGCCCCAGCATTTT
-	TRBV12-5	TRBD2	TRBJ2-2	CASGFGGRAVTGELFF	TGTGCTAGTGGTTTTGGCGGGAGGGCGGTTACCGGGGAGCTGTTTTTT
-	TRBV2	TRBD1	TRBJ2-1	CASYAGTGWDNEQFF	TGTGCCAGCTACGCCGGGACAGGGTGGGACAATGAGCAGTTCTTC
medium-sized	TRBV12-3/TRBV12-4	-	TRBJ2-7	CASSLSMRGEQYF	TGTGCCAGCAGTTTGAGTATGCGGGGCGAGCAGTACTTC
few	TRBV25-1	-	TRBJ2-7	CASSNRDSGSYEQYF	TGTGCCAGCAGTAACCGGGACAGCGGGTCCTACGAGCAGTACTTC
few	TRBV7-6	TRBD2	TRBJ2-7	CASSWGEGQYF	TGTGCCAGCAGCTGGGGGGAGGGGCAGTACTTC
-	TRBV27	TRBD1	TRBJ2-1	CASSLSPTGSGEQFF	TGTGCCAGCAGTTTATCCCCGACAGGGTCAGGGGAGCAGTTCTTC
-	TRBV12-3/TRBV12-4	-	TRBJ2-1	CASSFYGVEQFF	TGTGCCAGCAGTTTCTACGGAGTTGAGCAGTTCTTC
-	TRBV5-6	-	TRBJ1-4	CASSLSCSSNEKLFF	TGTGCCAGCAGCTTGAGTTGCAGTTCTAATGAAAAACTGTTTTTT
few	TRBV10-2	-	TRBJ1-5	CASSQGQNSNQPQHF	TGCGCCAGCAGTCAAGGACAGAATAGCAATCAGCCCCAGCATTTT
few	TRBV5-1	-	TRBJ1-1	CASSRDGSEAFF	TGCGCCAGCAGTCGGGACGGAAGTGAAGCTTTCTTT
-	TRBV7-8	-	TRBJ2-5	CASSFWTMRVETQYF	TGTGCCAGCAGCTTTTGGACTATGAGGGTAGAGACCCAGTACTTC
-	TRBV6-1	-	TRBJ1-3	CASSPLPPLSQF	TGTGCCAGCAGCCCGCTCCCCCCCCTCTCCCAGTTT
-	TRBV18	-	TRBJ2-1	CASSPGRPNEQFF	TGTGCCAGCTCACCAGGACGGCCCAATGAGCAGTTCTTC
large	TRBV28	TRBD2	TRBJ2-7	CASMEGLAGIYEQYF	TGTGCCAGCATGGAGGGACTAGCGGGAATCTACGAGCAGTACTTC
-	TRBV10-2	TRBD1	TRBJ1-1	CASTQTTGLTEAFF	TGCGCCAGCACCCAGACGACAGGGCTCACTGAAGCTTTCTTT
medium-sized	TRBV6-1	-	TRBJ1-4	CASRQGEGEKLFF	TGTGCCAGCAGACAGGGCGAAGGTGAAAAACTGTTTTTT
medium-sized	TRBV20-1	-	TRBJ1-6	CSASQGTTHNSPLHF	TGCAGTGCTAGTCAAGGGACGACGCATAATTCACCCCTCCACTTT
-	TRBV6-5	-	TRBJ2-1	CASSYSGTPFYNEQFF	TGTGCCAGCAGTTACTCAGGGACACCCTTTTACAATGAGCAGTTCTTC
-	TRBV11-1	-	TRBJ2-3	CASAQDPLTDTQYF	TGTGCCAGCGCCCAGGACCCCCTCACAGATACGCAGTATTTT
-	TRBV9	-	TRBJ2-4	CASSVGLAKNIQYF	TGTGCCAGCAGCGTAGGTTTAGCCAAAAACATTCAGTACTTC
-	TRBV6-5	TRBD1	TRBJ2-6	CASSSGTGKDVLTF	TGTGCCAGCAGTTCTGGGACAGGCAAGGACGTCCTGACTTTC
-	TRBV2	-	TRBJ1-2	CASIGTQYYGYTF	TGTGCCAGCATAGGTACACAATACTATGGCTACACCTTC
-	TRBV5-1	TRBD2	TRBJ2-7	CASSNIAGVYEQYF	TGCGCCAGCAGCAACATAGCGGGAGTTTACGAGCAGTACTTC
medium-sized	TRBV5-1	-	TRBJ1-5	CASSLGAGQPQHF	TGCGCCAGCAGCTTGGGGGCCGGTCAGCCCCAGCATTTT
medium-sized	TRBV5-1	-	TRBJ2-1	CASSSSGLNEQFF	TGCGCCAGCAGCTCCAGCGGTCTGAATGAGCAGTTCTTC
once	TRBV14	-	TRBJ2-1	CAGSLRLVAEQFF	TGTGCCGGCAGCCTTCGACTAGTGGCTGAGCAGTTCTTC
few	TRBV5-5	TRBD1	TRBJ2-6	CASSLGTGSFSGANVLTF	TGTGCCAGCAGCTTAGGGACAGGGTCATTCTCTGGGGCCAACGTCCTGACTTTC
-	TRBV7-2	TRBD2	TRBJ2-1	CASSLDRTSGREQFF	TGTGCCAGCAGCTTAGACCGGACTAGCGGGAGAGAGCAGTTCTTC
few	TRBV7-6	-	TRBJ2-1	CASSQDSLYNEQFF	TGTGCCAGCAGCCAGGACAGTCTCTACAATGAGCAGTTCTTC